A selection of T cell receptor beta chains follows, all from one sample in a study of OX40 agonist ivuxolimab in advanced cancers. Clones were read by immunoSEQ multiplex PCR, and TCRdb kept only the in-frame ones, dropping some. The sample has around 20,000 clones; approximately 73% are singletons. The sequences come from CD4+ or CD8+ T cells sorted from blood, collected in a trial of the OX40 agonist ivuxolimab. The receptors were gathered from an adult with an advanced solid tumor such as melanoma, head and neck, liver or kidney cancer. CDR3s include the opening cysteine and the closing phenylalanine or tryptophan. The order of the fields is clone size, D gene, J gene, V gene, CDR3 DNA, CDR3 protein. A D gene is named only where the DNA matches it firmly. Clone size is shown for a subset of rows, as once, few, many or a class of expanded clone.

.	.	TRBJ2-5	TRBV6-1	TGTGCCAGCAGTGAAGGTAATTGGTGGAACAAAGAGACCCAGTACTTC	CASSEGNWWNKETQYF
.	.	TRBJ2-1	TRBV5-8	TGTGCCAGCAGCTTGGGGTCCTACAATGAGCAGTTCTTC	CASSLGSYNEQFF
.	.	TRBJ1-2	TRBV7-9	TGTGCCAGCGAGAGGGGAGGGACTAGCGGCTACACCTTC	CASERGGTSGYTF
.	.	TRBJ1-1	TRBV6-1	TGTGCCAGCAGTGAACTGGGGTGGACTGAAGCTTTCTTT	CASSELGWTEAFF
.	.	TRBJ2-3	TRBV5-4	TGTGCCAGCAGCTTGGACCTCACAGATACGCAGTATTTT	CASSLDLTDTQYF
few	.	TRBJ2-1	TRBV4-1	TGCGCCAGCAGCCAAGTTGATATGGGCTTCTCCTACAATGAGCAGTTCTTC	CASSQVDMGFSYNEQFF
.	.	TRBJ1-4	TRBV19	TGTGCCAGTCAAACCTTTTACCTGGGAGAAAAACTGTTTTTT	CASQTFYLGEKLFF
.	TRBD1	TRBJ1-2	TRBV6-5	TGTGCCAGCAGTCAGGGGGCGAGCTTGATGGGCTACACCTTC	CASSQGASLMGYTF
few	.	TRBJ1-1	TRBV4-1	TGCGCCAGCAGCCTGGGGACCGGAGCCTCGAGAACTGAAGCTTTCTTT	CASSLGTGASRTEAFF
.	TRBD1	TRBJ2-7	TRBV5-1	TGCGCCAGCAGCGTGGGACAGCAACATCGCGCCTACGAGCAGTACTTC	CASSVGQQHRAYEQYF
few	.	TRBJ1-1	TRBV7-8	TGTGCCAGCAGCTTAGGCGGACCGGGAGCTGCTTTCTTT	CASSLGGPGAAFF
few	.	TRBJ1-1	TRBV4-1	TGCGCCAGCAGCCAAGATTGGGACGGTCTGAACACTGAAGCTTTCTTT	CASSQDWDGLNTEAFF
few	.	TRBJ2-5	TRBV9	TGTGCCAGCAGCGTAGCCAGGGACGAGACCCAGTACTTC	CASSVARDETQYF
.	TRBD1	TRBJ1-6	TRBV29-1	TGCAGCGTTTACAGGGGTCGAAGGAGGAATTCACCCCTCCACTTT	CSVYRGRRRNSPLHF
.	.	TRBJ2-2	TRBV11-3	TGTGCCAGCACCCTAGGGCTGGGGCCGAACACCGGGGAGCTGTTTTTT	CASTLGLGPNTGELFF
few	TRBD1	TRBJ2-5	TRBV5-1	TGCGCCAGCAGCTCTACAGGGGGCGGGAAGACCCAGTACTTC	CASSSTGGGKTQYF
few	TRBD1	TRBJ2-1	TRBV7-9	TGTGCCAGCAGCCCCGGAACAGGGGGTGAGGCTGAGCAGTTCTTC	CASSPGTGGEAEQFF
.	.	TRBJ2-5	TRBV10-3	TGTGCCATCAGTGACTCTCAGGGGACAGAGACCCAGTACTTC	CAISDSQGTETQYF
.	.	TRBJ2-5	TRBV7-6	TGTGCCAGCAGCTTAGATGGGAAGACCCAGTACTTC	CASSLDGKTQYF
.	TRBD2	TRBJ2-5	TRBV5-1	TGCGCCAGCAGCGTGGGACTAGGGGGAGAGACCCAGTACTTC	CASSVGLGGETQYF
.	TRBD1	TRBJ2-3	TRBV7-8	TGTGCCAGCAGCCAGCCGGGACAGGGCCCAGATACGCAGTATTTT	CASSQPGQGPDTQYF
.	TRBD1	TRBJ1-2	TRBV6-1	TGTGCCAGCAGCCTTGACAGGGGTGGATATGGCTACACCTTC	CASSLDRGGYGYTF
.	TRBD1	TRBJ2-3	TRBV18	TGTGCCAGCTCACCTGACAGGGTTAGGGCAGATACGCAGTATTTT	CASSPDRVRADTQYF
.	TRBD2	TRBJ2-5	TRBV7-2	TGTGCCAGCAGCTCGCAACTAGCGGGGGGGATTCAGTACTTC	CASSSQLAGGIQYF
.	.	TRBJ1-2	TRBV6-5	TGTGCCAGCAGCCCCGCCGGGGCTAACTATGGCTACACCTTC	CASSPAGANYGYTF